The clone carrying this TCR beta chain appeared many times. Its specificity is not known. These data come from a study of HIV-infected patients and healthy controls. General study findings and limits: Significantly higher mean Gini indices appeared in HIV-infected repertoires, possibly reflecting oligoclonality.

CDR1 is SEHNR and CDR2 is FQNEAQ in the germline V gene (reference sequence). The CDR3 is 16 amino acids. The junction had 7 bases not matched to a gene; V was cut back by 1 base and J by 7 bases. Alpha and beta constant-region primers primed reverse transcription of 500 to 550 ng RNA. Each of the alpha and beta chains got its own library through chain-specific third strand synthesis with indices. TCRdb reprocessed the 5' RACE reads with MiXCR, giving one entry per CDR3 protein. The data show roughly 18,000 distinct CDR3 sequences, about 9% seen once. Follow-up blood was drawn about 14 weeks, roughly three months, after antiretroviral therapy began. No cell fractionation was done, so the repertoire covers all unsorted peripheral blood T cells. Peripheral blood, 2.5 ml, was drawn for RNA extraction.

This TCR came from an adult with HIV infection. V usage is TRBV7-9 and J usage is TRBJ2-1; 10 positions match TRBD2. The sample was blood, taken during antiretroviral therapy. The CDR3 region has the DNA TGTGCCAGCAGCTTAGTTTCGGCTAGCGGGGGAAATGAGCAGTTCTTC. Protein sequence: CASSLVSASGGNEQFF.